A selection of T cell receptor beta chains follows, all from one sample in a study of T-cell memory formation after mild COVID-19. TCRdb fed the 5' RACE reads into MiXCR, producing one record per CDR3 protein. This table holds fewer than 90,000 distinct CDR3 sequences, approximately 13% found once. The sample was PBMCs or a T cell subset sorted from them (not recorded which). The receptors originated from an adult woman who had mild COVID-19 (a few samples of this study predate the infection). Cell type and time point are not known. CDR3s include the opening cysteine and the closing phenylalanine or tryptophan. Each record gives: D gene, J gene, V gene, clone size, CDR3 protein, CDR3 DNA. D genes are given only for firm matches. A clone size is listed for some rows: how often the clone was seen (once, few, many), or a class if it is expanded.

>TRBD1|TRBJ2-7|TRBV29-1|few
CSVDLTGGGEQYF
TGCAGCGTTGACCTGACAGGGGGCGGCGAGCAGTACTTC
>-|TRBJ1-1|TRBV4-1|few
CASSSSTVAFF
TGCGCCAGCAGCTCGTCCACCGTGGCTTTCTTT
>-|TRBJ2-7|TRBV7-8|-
CASSPRAWADTTRKYF
TGTGCCAGCAGCCCAAGGGCGTGGGCGGATACTACGAGGAAGTACTTC
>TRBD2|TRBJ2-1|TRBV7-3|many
CASSDPTSGPEVYNEQFF
TGTGCCAGCAGCGACCCGACTAGCGGGCCCGAGGTATACAATGAGCAGTTCTTC
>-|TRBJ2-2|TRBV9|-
CASSVTGTGELFF
TGTGCCAGCAGCGTGACTGGAACCGGGGAGCTGTTTTTT
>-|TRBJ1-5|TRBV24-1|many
CATSDLSINQPQHF
TGTGCCACCAGTGATTTATCCATCAATCAGCCCCAGCATTTT
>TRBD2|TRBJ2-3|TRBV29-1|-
CSVERGDHGGISDTQYF
TGCAGCGTTGAACGGGGGGACCACGGCGGGATTTCAGATACGCAGTATTTT
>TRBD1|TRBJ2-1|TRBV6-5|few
CASSLNSGQGEFF
TGTGCCAGCAGTTTGAACTCGGGACAGGGGGAGTTCTTC
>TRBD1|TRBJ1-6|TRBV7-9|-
CASSRYGQAPNSPLHF
TGTGCCAGCAGCCGATATGGACAGGCTCCTAATTCACCCCTCCACTTT
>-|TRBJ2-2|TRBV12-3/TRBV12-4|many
CASSSKSGSGGELFF
TGTGCCAGCAGTTCAAAGAGCGGTTCCGGCGGGGAGCTGTTTTTT
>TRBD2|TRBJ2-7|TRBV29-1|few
CSVEGLAGAWYEQYF
TGCAGCGTGGAGGGACTAGCGGGAGCATGGTACGAGCAGTACTTC
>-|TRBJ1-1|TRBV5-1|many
CASSLDPGAGQNTEAFF
TGCGCCAGCAGCTTGGACCCCGGAGCTGGGCAGAACACTGAAGCTTTCTTT
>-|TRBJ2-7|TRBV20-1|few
CSAPGHAVYEQYF
TGCAGTGCCCCAGGACACGCGGTATACGAGCAGTACTTC
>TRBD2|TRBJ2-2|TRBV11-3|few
CASSVRLAENTGELFF
TGTGCCAGCAGCGTCCGACTAGCGGAGAACACCGGGGAGCTGTTTTTT
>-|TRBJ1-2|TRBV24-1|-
CATSDRTAGTYGYTF
TGTGCCACCAGTGACAGGACCGCCGGTACCTATGGCTACACCTTC
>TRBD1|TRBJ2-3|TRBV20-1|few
CSASGQGYTDTQYF
TGCAGTGCTAGTGGACAGGGGTACACAGATACGCAGTATTTT
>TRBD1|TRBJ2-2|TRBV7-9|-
CASSSSDRGDTGELFF
TGTGCCAGCAGCTCCTCCGACAGGGGGGACACCGGGGAGCTGTTTTTT
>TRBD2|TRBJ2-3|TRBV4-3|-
CASSQDLRLAGDTQYF
TGCGCCAGCAGCCAAGATCTCCGACTAGCGGGAGATACGCAGTATTTT
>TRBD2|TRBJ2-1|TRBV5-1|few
CASSLESRGSQDEQFF
TGCGCCAGCAGCTTGGAATCGCGCGGGAGTCAGGATGAGCAGTTCTTC
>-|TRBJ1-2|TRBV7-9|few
CASSFAGLENYGYTF
TGTGCCAGCAGCTTTGCAGGGCTCGAGAACTATGGCTACACCTTC
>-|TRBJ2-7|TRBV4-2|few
CASSQDPGTEQYF
TGTGCCAGCAGCCAAGATCCAGGGACCGAGCAGTACTTC
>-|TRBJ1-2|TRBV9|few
CASRGWGFSDGYTF
TGTGCCAGCAGGGGATGGGGTTTTTCGGATGGCTACACCTTC
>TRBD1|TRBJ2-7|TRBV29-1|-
CSVGQGEDEQYF
TGCAGCGTTGGACAGGGGGAGGACGAGCAGTACTTC
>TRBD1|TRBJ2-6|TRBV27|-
CASSLFSRTGYGANVLTF
TGTGCCAGCAGTTTATTCTCTCGGACAGGGTACGGGGCCAACGTCCTGACTTTC
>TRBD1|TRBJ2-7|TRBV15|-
CATSLDRAYSYEQYF
TGTGCCACCAGCCTCGACAGGGCCTACTCCTACGAGCAGTACTTC
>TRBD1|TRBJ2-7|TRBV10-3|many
CAISPGTGGYEQYF
TGTGCCATCAGCCCCGGGACAGGTGGCTACGAGCAGTACTTC
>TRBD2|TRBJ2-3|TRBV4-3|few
CASSQDRTSGMLQYF
TGCGCCAGCAGCCAAGATCGGACTAGCGGCATGCTACAGTATTTT
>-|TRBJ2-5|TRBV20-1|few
CSAKPGPLEETQYF
TGCAGTGCTAAGCCGGGACCTCTAGAAGAGACCCAGTACTTC
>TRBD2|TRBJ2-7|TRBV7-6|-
CASSYEISSGSYEQYF
TGTGCCAGCAGCTACGAAATCTCCAGCGGGAGCTACGAGCAGTACTTC
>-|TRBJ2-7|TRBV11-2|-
CASSSIYGWSYEQYF
TGTGCCAGCAGCAGCATCTACGGTTGGTCCTACGAGCAGTACTTC
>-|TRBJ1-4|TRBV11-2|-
CASSLRDGEKLFF
TGTGCCAGCAGCTTAAGAGACGGTGAAAAACTGTTTTTT
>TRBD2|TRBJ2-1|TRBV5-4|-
CASSASGSYNEQFF
TGTGCCAGCAGCGCGAGCGGGAGTTATAATGAGCAGTTCTTC
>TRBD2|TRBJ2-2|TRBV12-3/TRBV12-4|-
CASRNTGTSSVGELFF
TGTGCCAGCAGGAACACCGGGACTAGCTCCGTCGGGGAGCTGTTTTTT
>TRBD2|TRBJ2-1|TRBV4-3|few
CASSSGLAVPAPYNEQFF
TGCGCCAGCTCCTCGGGACTAGCGGTCCCCGCACCCTACAATGAGCAGTTCTTC
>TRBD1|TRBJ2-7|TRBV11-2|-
CASSLRDSYEQYF
TGTGCCAGCAGCCTCCGGGACAGCTACGAGCAGTACTTC
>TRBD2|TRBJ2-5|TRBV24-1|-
CATSPSGLAGPLETQYF
TGTGCCACCAGCCCGTCGGGGCTAGCGGGACCTTTGGAGACCCAGTACTTC
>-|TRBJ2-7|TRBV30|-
CAWSVLRGIDEQYF
TGTGCCTGGAGTGTACTACGGGGGATCGACGAGCAGTACTTC
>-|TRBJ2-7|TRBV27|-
CASSRLGTYEQYF
TGTGCCAGCAGTCGCTTGGGAACCTACGAGCAGTACTTC
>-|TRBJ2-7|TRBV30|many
CAWKGGSPYEQYF
TGTGCCTGGAAGGGGGGAAGTCCCTACGAGCAGTACTTC
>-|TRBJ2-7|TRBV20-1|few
CSARVGGHEQYF
TGCAGTGCTAGAGTCGGTGGGCACGAGCAGTACTTC
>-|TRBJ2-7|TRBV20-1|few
CSALQGYEQYF
TGCAGTGCTTTGCAGGGCTACGAGCAGTACTTC
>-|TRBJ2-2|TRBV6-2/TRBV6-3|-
CASTGANTGELFF
TGTGCCAGCACGGGAGCCAACACCGGGGAGCTGTTTTTT
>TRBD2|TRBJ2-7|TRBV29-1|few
CSVEEPSGYEQYF
TGCAGCGTTGAAGAACCTAGCGGCTACGAGCAGTACTTC
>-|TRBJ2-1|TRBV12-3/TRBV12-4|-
CASTTGDSPYNEQFF
TGTGCCAGTACGACGGGGGACAGCCCCTACAATGAGCAGTTCTTC
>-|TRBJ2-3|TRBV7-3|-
CASSPTGGSFTDTQYF
TGTGCCAGCAGCCCCACCGGCGGTTCCTTCACAGATACGCAGTATTTT
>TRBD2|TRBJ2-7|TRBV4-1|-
CASSQVREGLGSYEQYF
TGCGCCAGCAGCCAAGTGCGGGAGGGCCTCGGTTCCTACGAGCAGTACTTC
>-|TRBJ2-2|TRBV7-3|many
CASSYSLSGGELFF
TGTGCCAGCAGCTACTCGCTGTCCGGCGGGGAGCTGTTTTTT
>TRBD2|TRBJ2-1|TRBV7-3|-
CASSLIRGTSGNEQFF
TGTGCCAGCAGCTTAATTCGGGGGACTAGCGGCAATGAGCAGTTCTTC
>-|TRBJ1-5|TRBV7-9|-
CASSLAYGNQPQHF
TGTGCCAGCAGCTTAGCGTACGGGAATCAGCCCCAGCATTTT
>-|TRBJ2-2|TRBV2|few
CASRQGQNTGELFF
TGTGCCAGCAGACAGGGACAGAACACCGGGGAGCTGTTTTTT
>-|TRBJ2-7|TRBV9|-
CASSSPDAYEQYF
TGTGCCAGCAGCTCCCCGGACGCCTACGAGCAGTACTTC
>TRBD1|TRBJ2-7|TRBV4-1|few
CASSDQGVGSYEQYF
TGCGCCAGCAGCGACCAGGGGGTAGGCTCCTACGAGCAGTACTTC
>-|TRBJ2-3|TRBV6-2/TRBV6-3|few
CASSPSGITDTQYF
TGTGCCAGCAGTCCAAGCGGAATCACAGATACGCAGTATTTT
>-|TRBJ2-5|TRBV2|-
CASRGKETQYF
TGTGCCAGCAGGGGGAAAGAGACCCAGTACTTC
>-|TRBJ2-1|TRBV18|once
CASSPLDGGPYNEQFF
TGTGCCAGCTCACCACTCGACGGGGGCCCTTACAATGAGCAGTTCTTC
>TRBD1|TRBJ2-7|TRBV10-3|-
CAISESGQGDSYEQYF
TGTGCCATCAGTGAGTCCGGGCAGGGGGACTCCTACGAGCAGTACTTC